This TCR beta chain was identified in a study of beta chain features in type 1 diabetes (dated by TCRdb to 2017 to 2018). Broadly, across the study: Patients and healthy donors did not differ in mean age, gender distribution, total cell number or subset yield. A total of approximately 99,000,000 sorted cells were examined across all samples, and RNA yield correlated strongly with the number of cells per subset. The study compared TCRB repertoires of sorted circulating CD4+ T cell subsets between recently diagnosed type 1 diabetes patients and matched healthy donors. Whereas all 30 or so donors provided naive and central memory subsets, regulatory and stem cell-like memory subsets were isolated from just 8 patients and about eight healthy donors.

What the authors observed across the whole study: Patients with type 1 diabetes made fewer insertions and deleted more nucleotides at VDJ recombination sites, implying thymic rearrangement abnormalities. PCR may preferentially amplify shorter templates, but because patient and control samples were amplified and corrected together, any resulting skew would affect both groups equally. In all four CD4+ subsets, TCRB CDR3 length was moderately but significantly shorter in type 1 diabetes patients. Because cDNA was sequenced instead of genomic DNA, activated cells with high expression could be over-represented, although the groups did not differ in activation or CD3 levels. Naive, central memory and regulatory TCRB repertoires appeared to be more similar among patients than among healthy donors. Only small numbers of individuals were included in the HLA sub-analyses, which left unresolved whether HLA type had any influence on TCRB rearrangement.

The germline V gene specifies MDHEN as CDR1 and SYDVKM as CDR2. Its CDR3 holds 17 amino acids, cysteine through phenylalanine. Only CDR3 DNA remains: 51 bases, in frame from the first base. Trimming leaves V shorter by 7 bases and J shorter by 5 bases, with the junction holding 15 bases beyond the gene matches. With regard to this clone: No cognate antigen has been identified for it. The sample holds no much larger clone one base away, and base qualities are not on file.

A single peripheral blood draw of about 120 mL on average was collected from each donor into heparinised tubes. Naive, central memory, regulatory and stem cell-like memory CD4+ T cells were sorted on a BD FACSAria II using a panel including CD45RO, CCR7, CD25, CD127, CD95 and CD27. Every sorted population had a purity above 98%. Right away, PBMCs were isolated by Lymphoprep density gradient centrifugation and were stained directly, with no culture step. So that batch effects would be minimized, each experiment stained and sorted samples in pairs, pairing one healthy donor with one patient. The entire amount of isolated RNA was reverse transcribed using the High Capacity cDNA Reverse Transcription Kit, so the sequenced TCRB transcripts were expressed ones. For stem cell-like memory T cell samples, survey-depth immunoSEQ sequencing was used, averaging about 1 million total reads per sample. After sorted cells were lysed in RLT buffer, RNA was extracted with DNase-treated RNeasy Micro or Mini kits, with the choice depending on cell number. Each cell subset was processed on its own to prevent cross-contamination, while patient and healthy donor samples were processed together. The immunoSEQ multiplex PCR was used to amplify TCRB sequences from cDNA, yielding 87-bp fragments that span the CDR3 region. Sequencing of the amplicons was done on the Illumina HiSeq platform. Regarding the original processing steps: Synthetic template baselines were used to correct PCR bias computationally, reads within Hamming distance 2 were collapsed together, and singletons that could not be merged were discarded. Reads were aligned against IMGT to assign V, D and J genes, CDR3 length and insertions or deletions at six rearrangement sites. Within each subset, clonotype counts were normalized to sorted cell number, and only after that were true diversity and Gini coefficients computed with the tcR R package. Repertoire sharing was quantified using the overlap coefficient calculated on TCRB nucleotide sequences. The table comes from immuneACCESS by way of TCRdb, which keeps in-frame sequences with V and J called. Part of the clones is missing from these tables; in studies checked, under half for an unresolved V gene and the rest for unknown reasons. V, J and clone size derive from that table, while D and trimming were established from the DNA sequence. The sample records roughly 26,000 clones, roughly 45% of which are singletons. 0.3% of the sample is held by the ten biggest clonotypes.

The sequencing input was stem cell memory CD4+ T cells from blood. What the cell subset or site label conveys for this sample: stem cell-like memory CD4+ T cells. This clonotype originated in a man younger than 40 with type 1 diabetes. The V and J segments used are TRBV28 and TRBJ2-2; 8 middle bases align to TRBD1. In nucleotide form, the sequence is TGTGCCAGCACGACCCATTCTCGGACAGGGCGAACCGGGGAGCTGTTTTTT. It codes for CASTTHSRTGRTGELFF.